Described below is a single TCR beta chain sequence and its context. Deletions cut 0 bases from V and 7 bases from J, with 6 bases between. Germline-derived CDR1 and CDR2 are MNHEY and SVGEGT. This CDR3 spans 13 amino acids. This record comes from a study of blood T cell repertoires in COVID-19. About the study: Sites in the United States, Italy and Spain provided acute and convalescent COVID-19 samples. T cells, B-cell-depleted T cells, or PBMCs supplied cDNA or gDNA.

Methods used by the authors: Amplifying reference gene primers gave estimates of nucleated cell counts. Data came from immunoSEQ multiplex PCR; TCRdb stores just in-frame clones and leaves some out. That table gives V, J and clone size, and the DNA gave D and trimming. The sample lists about 370,000 clones; over 75% were seen once. Seattle participants joined during active infection and were tracked over time. The chain links TRBV6-2 or TRBV6-3 to TRBJ2-2; unclear D gene. Material: peripheral blood. The TCR originated in a woman aged 25 to 39 with COVID-19, enrolled during active disease. The CDR3 reads CASSYSGNGELFF. CDR3 nucleotide sequence: TGTGCCAGCAGTTACTCGGGCAACGGGGAGCTGTTTTTT.